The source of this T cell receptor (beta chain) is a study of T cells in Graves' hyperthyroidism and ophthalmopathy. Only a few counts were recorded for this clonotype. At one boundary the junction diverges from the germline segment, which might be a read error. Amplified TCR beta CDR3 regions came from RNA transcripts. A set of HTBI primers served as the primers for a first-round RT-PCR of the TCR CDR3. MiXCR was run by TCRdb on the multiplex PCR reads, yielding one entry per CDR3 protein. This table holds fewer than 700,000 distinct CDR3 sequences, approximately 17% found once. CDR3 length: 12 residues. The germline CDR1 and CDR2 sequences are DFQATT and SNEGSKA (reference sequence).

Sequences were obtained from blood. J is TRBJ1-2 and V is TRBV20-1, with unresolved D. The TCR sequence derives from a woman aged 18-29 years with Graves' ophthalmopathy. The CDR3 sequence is CSAFGVNYSYTF. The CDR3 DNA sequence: TGCAGTGCATTCGGAGTTAACTATAGCTACACCTTC.